The entry below describes one TCR beta chain. What it binds is not known. This sample is part of a study of shared clonotypes between healthy human individuals. Study details: CD4 naive cells filled three plates per donor, CD4 memory three, CD8 naive two and CD8 memory one.

Overall study results and limits: Few donors limited the genetic and exposure-history diversity represented.

Only in-frame clones appear in the TCRdb table, and some are missing; sequencing was by immunoSEQ multiplex PCR. This table has 2 million to 3 million clones, 93% appearing once. V was trimmed by 0 bases and J by 4 bases, leaving 14 bases between them. This CDR3 region has 16 residues. Germline CDR1 is SGHRS and CDR2 is YFSETQ. Free of recent acute infections or vaccinations, the donors were healthy HIV-negative adults. This rearrangement joins TRBV5-1 to TRBJ2-1, with D maybe TRBD2 (5 bases). The TCR comes from a man younger than 35 in good health. Some clones in this sample may be carry-over from other donors' samples. Sequences were obtained from naive CD4+ T cells from PBMCs. Regarding subset: CD45RA+ positively selected. For the CDR3, the DNA is TGCGCCAGCAGCTTGGACCCGGGATTTACTTACAATGAGCAGTTCTTC. Translated, it gives CASSLDPGFTYNEQFF.